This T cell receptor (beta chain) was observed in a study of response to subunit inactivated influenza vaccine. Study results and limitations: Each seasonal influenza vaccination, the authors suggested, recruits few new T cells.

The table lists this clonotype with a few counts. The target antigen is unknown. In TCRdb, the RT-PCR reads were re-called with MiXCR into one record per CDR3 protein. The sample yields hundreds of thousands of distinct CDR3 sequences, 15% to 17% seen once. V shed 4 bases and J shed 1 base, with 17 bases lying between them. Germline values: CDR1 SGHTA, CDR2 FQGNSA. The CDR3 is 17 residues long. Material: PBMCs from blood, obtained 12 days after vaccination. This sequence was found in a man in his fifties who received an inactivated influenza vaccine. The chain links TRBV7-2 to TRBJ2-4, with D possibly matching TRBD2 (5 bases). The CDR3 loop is CASSSTRLQGAKNIQYF. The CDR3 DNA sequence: TGTGCCAGCAGCTCCACAAGACTACAAGGCGCCAAAAACATTCAGTACTTC.